Following are 14 T cell receptor beta chains from one sample sequenced in a study of OX40 agonist ivuxolimab in advanced cancers. The protocol was immunoSEQ multiplex PCR, while the TCRdb copy is restricted to in-frame clones and leaves out a portion. The sample contains about 32,000 clones, 84% of which appear only once. Sequences were derived from CD4+ or CD8+ T cells sorted from blood, sampled in a trial of the OX40 agonist ivuxolimab. These receptors originate from an adult with an advanced solid tumor such as melanoma, head and neck, liver or kidney cancer.

The V gene is TRBV4-1, the J gene TRBJ1-5; 9 bases map to TRBD1. Germline V gene lookup returns CDR1 MGHRA and CDR2 YSYEKL. There are 19 residues in the CDR3. V shed 4 bases, J shed 2 bases, and the junction held 15 bases outside the gene matches. CDR3 region: CASSPRPGQGWEGNQPQHF. The CDR3 nucleotides are TGCGCCAGCAGCCCCAGACCGGGACAGGGATGGGAGGGCAATCAGCCCCAGCATTTT.

The chain links TRBV2 to TRBJ1-5; unclear D gene. The CDR3 covers 14 residues. The ends were cut back, 7 bases at V and 0 bases at J, with 10 bases in the middle. The germline gives CDR1 SNHLY, CDR2 FYNNEI. The CDR3 reads CASTQRGSNQPQHF. The DNA for the CDR3 is TGTGCCAGCACCCAGCGAGGTAGCAATCAGCCCCAGCATTTT.

This rearrangement joins TRBV27 to TRBJ1-5; perhaps TRBD1 as D (6 bases). Germline V gene data show CDR1 as MNHEY and CDR2 as SMNVEV (reference sequence). Trimming took off 3 bases at V and 9 bases at J, with 9 bases between the two ends. This CDR3 comprises 12 residues. Written as DNA, the CDR3 is TGTGCCAGCAGTTTCGGGGGGCGGCCCCAGCATTTT. It translates to CASSFGGRPQHF.

V and J are TRBV7-2 and TRBJ2-1; a weak D match, TRBD2 (5 bases). V was shortened by 1 base and J by 1 base, with 11 bases between the two germline ends. Germline loops: CDR1 SGHTA, CDR2 FQGNSA. The CDR3 runs 16 residues. CDR3 amino acids: CASSLVGSASYNEQFF. In DNA form, the CDR3 reads TGTGCCAGCAGCTTAGTGGGTAGCGCATCCTACAATGAGCAGTTCTTC.

The V call is TRBV7-9, the J call TRBJ2-7, with unresolved D. Germline CDR1 is SEHNR and CDR2 is FQNEAQ (reference sequence). With 4 bases removed from V and 2 bases from J, the gap between germline ends came to 21 bases. CDR3 length: 17 amino acids. As DNA, the CDR3 is TGTGCCAGCAGCTCCCCCCCCCGGTATGTGGGTCCCTACGAGCAGTACTTC. Translated, it gives CASSSPPRYVGPYEQYF.

The V call is TRBV4-1, the J call TRBJ2-2, with TRBD2 identical over 10 bases. The CDR3 totals 16 residues. J gave up 4 bases and V 3 bases, and 5 bases lay outside the gene matches. Germline assignment: CDR1 MGHRA and CDR2 YSYEKL. This CDR3 reads CASSHLAGAVTGELFF. Written as DNA, the CDR3 is TGCGCCAGCAGCCACCTAGCGGGAGCAGTCACCGGGGAGCTGTTTTTT.

This clone has just one count. V gene TRBV5-1 combines with J gene TRBJ2-7; 10 bases agree with TRBD2. CDR1 and CDR2 from the germline V gene are SGHRS and YFSETQ. Trimming took 6 bases from V and 4 from J; bases not matched to a gene: 7. CDR3 length: 14 residues. The CDR3 sequence: CASITAGGPYEQYF. Here the CDR3 DNA reads TGCGCCAGCATCACAGCGGGAGGGCCGTACGAGCAGTACTTC.

Only a few counts were recorded for this clone. The chain couples TRBV4-2 to TRBJ1-2; D might be TRBD1 (5 bases). Per the germline V gene, CDR1 is LGHNA and CDR2 is YNFKEQ. Trimming took 1 base from V and 3 from J, leaving 15 bases between them. The CDR3 has 16 residues. This CDR3 is CASSQVSDRVDYGYTF. CDR3 bases: TGTGCCAGCAGCCAAGTCTCCGACAGAGTGGACTATGGCTACACCTTC.

This clone was observed a single time. V gene TRBV5-6 combines with J gene TRBJ1-6; a weak D match, TRBD1 (5 bases). Germline loops: CDR1 SGHDT, CDR2 YYEEEE. Trimming left V 2 bases short and J 9 bases short, with 15 bases between. The CDR3 is 15 residues long. CDR3 nucleotides: TGTGCCAGCAGCTTCGGGCTCGGGGACGGTTCACCCCTCCACTTT. Its protein product is CASSFGLGDGSPLHF.

The chain combines TRBV27 with TRBJ2-1; 8 nucleotides agree with TRBD1. The CDR3 sequence is 13 residues long. Germline loops: CDR1 MNHEY, CDR2 SMNVEV (reference sequence). Losses at the gene ends were 5 bases for V and 7 bases for J; bases not matched to a gene: 4. CDR3 residues: CASSLTGGNEQFF. The CDR3 DNA reads TGTGCCAGCAGTCTAACAGGGGGGAATGAGCAGTTCTTC.

This clone is a singleton in its sample. J is TRBJ1-5 and V is TRBV28; D ambiguous. Trimming removed 3 bases at V and 1 base at J, with 10 bases between. The CDR3 has 15 amino acids. Germline V gene lookup returns CDR1 MDHEN and CDR2 SYDVKM. CDR3 coding DNA: TGTGCCAGCAGTTTTAGGCCGGTCAGCAATCAGCCCCAGCATTTT. It is translated as CASSFRPVSNQPQHF.

CDR3 sequence (DNA): TGTGCCAGCAGATGGGGACAGGGGCGGACAGATACGCAGTATTTT. Protein: CASRWGQGRTDTQYF. V is TRBV6-5 and J is TRBJ2-3, with 10 positions matching TRBD1. V lost 6 bases, J lost 3 bases, and 6 bases stayed unmatched. Looked up from germline, CDR1 is MNHEY and CDR2 is SVGAGI. This CDR3 contains 15 residues.

The chain is built from TRBV30 and TRBJ2-7, with D maybe TRBD1 (5 bases). Trimming took 2 bases from V and 3 from J, leaving 11 bases between them. The CDR3 runs to 13 residues. From germline, CDR1 is GTSNPN and CDR2 SVGIG (reference sequence). The CDR3 reads CAWSPQGGYEQYF. The CDR3 DNA follows: TGTGCCTGGAGTCCCCAGGGTGGCTACGAGCAGTACTTC.

The chain carries TRBV28 and TRBJ2-7; 7 positions agree with TRBD2. The junction had 3 bases not matched to a gene; V was cut back by 2 bases and J by 5 bases. Germline values: CDR1 MDHEN, CDR2 SYDVKM. The CDR3 length is 13 residues. The CDR3 DNA follows: TGTGCCAGCAGTTTAGAACTAGCGAACGAGCAGTACTTC. Its protein product is CASSLELANEQYF.